This T cell receptor (beta chain) was sequenced in a study of blood T cell repertoires in COVID-19. About the research overall: The United States, Italy and Spain provided the acute and convalescent COVID-19 samples. PBMCs, B-cell-depleted T cells, or T cells provided the cDNA or gDNA that made up the material.

In the authors' methods: Cell counts per sample came from amplifying reference gene primers. The table came from immunoSEQ multiplex PCR; TCRdb's copy has only in-frame clones and leaves some out. The D gene and trimming were derived from the DNA, and the V and J assignments and clone size from that table. The sample yields tens of thousands of clones, approximately 90% seen once. The germline V gene has CDR1 SGHVS and CDR2 FQNEAQ. Trimming shortened V by 2 bases and J by 0 bases, and 11 bases separated the two germline ends. The CDR3 is 15 residues long. V is TRBV7-8 and J is TRBJ2-7; tentatively, D is TRBD2 (6 bases). The origin of this receptor is a human donor in a cohort sampled during active COVID-19. Material: peripheral blood. The CDR3 sequence: CASSLRGGSSYEQYF. In nucleotides, the CDR3 is TGTGCCAGCAGCTTACGCGGAGGGTCCTCCTACGAGCAGTACTTC. Combining the CDR3 with reference TRBV7-8 and TRBJ2-7 gives the whole variable domain GAGVSQSPRYKVAKRGQDVALRCDPISGHVSLFWYQQALGQGPEFLTYFQNEAQLDKSGLPSDRFFAERPEGSVSTLKIQRTQQEDSAVYLCASSLRGGSSYEQYFGPGTRLTVT.